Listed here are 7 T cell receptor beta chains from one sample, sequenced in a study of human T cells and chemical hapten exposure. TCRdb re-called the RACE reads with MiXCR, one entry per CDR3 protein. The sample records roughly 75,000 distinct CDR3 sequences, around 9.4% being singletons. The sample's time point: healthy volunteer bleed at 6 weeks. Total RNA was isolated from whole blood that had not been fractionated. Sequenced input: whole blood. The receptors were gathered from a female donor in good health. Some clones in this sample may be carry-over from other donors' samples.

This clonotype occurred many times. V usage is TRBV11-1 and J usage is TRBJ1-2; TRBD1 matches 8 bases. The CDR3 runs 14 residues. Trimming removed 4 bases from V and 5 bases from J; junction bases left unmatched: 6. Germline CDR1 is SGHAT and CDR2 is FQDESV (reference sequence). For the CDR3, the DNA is TGTGCCAGCAGCTCGGACAGGGTCGGTTATGGCTACACCTTC. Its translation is CASSSDRVGYGYTF. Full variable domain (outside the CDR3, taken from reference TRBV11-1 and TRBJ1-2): EAEVAQSPRYKITEKSQAVAFWCDPISGHATLYWYRQILGQGPELLVQFQDESVVDDSQLPKDRFSAERLKGVDSTLKIQPAELGDSAMYLCASSSDRVGYGYTFGSGTRLTVV.

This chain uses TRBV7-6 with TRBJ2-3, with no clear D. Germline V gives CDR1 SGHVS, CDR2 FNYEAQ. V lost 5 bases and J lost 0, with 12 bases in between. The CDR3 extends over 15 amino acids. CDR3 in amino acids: CASSPQGASTDTQYF. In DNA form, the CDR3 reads TGTGCCAGCAGCCCCCAAGGAGCTAGCACAGATACGCAGTATTTT.

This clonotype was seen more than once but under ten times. The CDR3 sequence: CASNPGQPAYEQYF. In DNA form, the CDR3 reads TGTGCCAGCAACCCTGGACAGCCCGCCTACGAGCAGTACTTC. The chain couples TRBV27 to TRBJ2-7; D possibly corresponds to TRBD1 (6 bases). This CDR3 is built from 14 residues. V gave up 7 bases and J gave up 2 bases, with 15 bases separating them. Germline V gene data show CDR1 as MNHEY and CDR2 as SMNVEV (reference sequence).

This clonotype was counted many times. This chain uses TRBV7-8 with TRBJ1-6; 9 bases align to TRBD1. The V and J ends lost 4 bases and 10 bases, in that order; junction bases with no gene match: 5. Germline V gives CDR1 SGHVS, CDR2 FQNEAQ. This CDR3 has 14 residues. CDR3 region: CASSSGTGLSPLHF. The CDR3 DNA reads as TGTGCCAGCAGCTCTGGGACAGGGTTGTCACCCCTCCACTTT.

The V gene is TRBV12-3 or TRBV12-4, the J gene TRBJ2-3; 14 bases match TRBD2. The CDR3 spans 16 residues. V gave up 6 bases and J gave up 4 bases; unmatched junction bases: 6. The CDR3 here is CASRPGLAGAPDTQYF. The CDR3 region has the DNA TGTGCCAGCAGGCCGGGACTAGCGGGGGCCCCAGATACGCAGTATTTT.

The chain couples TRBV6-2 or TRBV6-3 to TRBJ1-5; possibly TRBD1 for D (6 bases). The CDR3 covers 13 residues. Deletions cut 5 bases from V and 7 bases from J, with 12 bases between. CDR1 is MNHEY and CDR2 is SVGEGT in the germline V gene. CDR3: CASSRNRAQPQHF. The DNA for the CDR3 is TGTGCCAGCAGTAGAAACAGGGCGCAGCCCCAGCATTTT.

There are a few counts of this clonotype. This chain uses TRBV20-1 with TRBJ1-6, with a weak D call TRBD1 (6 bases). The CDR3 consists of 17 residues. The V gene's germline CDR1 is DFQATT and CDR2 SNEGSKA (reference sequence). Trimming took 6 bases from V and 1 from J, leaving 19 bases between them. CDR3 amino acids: CSADLTGHRSYNSPLHF. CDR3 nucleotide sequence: TGCAGTGCCGACCTCACGGGACATCGGTCCTATAATTCACCCCTCCACTTT.